The present T cell receptor beta chain was sequenced within a study of blood T cell repertoires in COVID-19. The wider study: The United States, Italy and Spain supplied acute and convalescent COVID-19 samples. T cells, B-cell-depleted T cells, or PBMCs supplied cDNA or gDNA.

Seattle participants joined during active infection and were tracked over time. Source study methods: Nucleated cell counts were estimated from reference gene primer amplification. Data came from immunoSEQ multiplex PCR; TCRdb stores just in-frame clones and leaves some out. V and J calls and clone size come straight from that table; D and trimming were deduced from the DNA. The sample includes 55,000 to 65,000 clones, 75% to 90% of them seen just once. The clonotype was recovered from a man in his fifties or sixties with COVID-19, enrolled during active disease. Sequencing was done on a sample of peripheral blood.

CDR3 DNA: TGCAGCGGAGGATGGAGGAACACTGAAGCTTTCTTT. This sequence encodes CSGGWRNTEAFF. The genes are TRBV29-1 and TRBJ1-1; no firm D call. The CDR3 spans 12 residues. V gave up 7 bases and J gave up 1 base, with 10 bases separating them. CDR1 is SQVTM and CDR2 is ANQGSEA in the germline V gene.